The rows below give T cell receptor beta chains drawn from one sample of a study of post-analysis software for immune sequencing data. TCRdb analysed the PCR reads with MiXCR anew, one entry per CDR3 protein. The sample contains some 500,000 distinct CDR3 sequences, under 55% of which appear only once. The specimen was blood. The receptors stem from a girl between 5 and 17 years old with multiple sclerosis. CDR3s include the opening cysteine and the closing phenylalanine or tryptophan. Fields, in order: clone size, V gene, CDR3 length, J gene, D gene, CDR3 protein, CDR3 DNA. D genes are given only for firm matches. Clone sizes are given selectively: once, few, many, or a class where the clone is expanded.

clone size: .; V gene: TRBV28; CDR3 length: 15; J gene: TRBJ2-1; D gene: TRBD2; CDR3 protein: CTSSFGGEFYNEQFF; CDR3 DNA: TGTACCAGCAGTTTCGGGGGGGAGTTCTACAATGAGCAGTTCTTC
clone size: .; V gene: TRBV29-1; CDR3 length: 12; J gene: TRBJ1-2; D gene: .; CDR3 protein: CSVDTDNYGYTF; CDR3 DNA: TGCAGCGTGGATACAGATAACTATGGCTACACCTTC
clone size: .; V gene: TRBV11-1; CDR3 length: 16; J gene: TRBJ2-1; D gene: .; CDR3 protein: CASSFPGLTSYNEQFF; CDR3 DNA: TGTGCCAGCAGCTTTCCTGGACTTACCTCCTACAATGAGCAGTTCTTC
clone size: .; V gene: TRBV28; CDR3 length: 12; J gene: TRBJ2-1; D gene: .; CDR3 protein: CASTLEYNEQFF; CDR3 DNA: TGTGCCAGCACCCTCGAGTACAATGAGCAGTTCTTC
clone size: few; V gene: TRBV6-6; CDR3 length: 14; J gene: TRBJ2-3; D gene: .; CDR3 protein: CASTGTVQADTQYF; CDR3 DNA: TGTGCCAGCACCGGTACCGTTCAGGCAGATACGCAGTATTTT
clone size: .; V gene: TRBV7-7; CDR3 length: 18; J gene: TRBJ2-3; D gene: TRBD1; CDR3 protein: CASSLAFQRQGMADTQYF; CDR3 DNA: TGTGCTAGCAGCTTAGCGTTTCAGAGACAGGGGATGGCAGATACGCAGTATTTT
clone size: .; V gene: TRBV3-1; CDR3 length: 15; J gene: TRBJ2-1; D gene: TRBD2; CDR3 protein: CASSQDLAGYNEQFF; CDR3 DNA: TGTGCCAGCAGCCAAGATCTAGCGGGCTACAATGAGCAGTTCTTC
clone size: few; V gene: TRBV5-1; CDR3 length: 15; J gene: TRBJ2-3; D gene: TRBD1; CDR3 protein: CASSAGQGVADTQYF; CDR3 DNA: TGCGCCAGCAGCGCGGGACAGGGAGTAGCAGATACGCAGTATTTT
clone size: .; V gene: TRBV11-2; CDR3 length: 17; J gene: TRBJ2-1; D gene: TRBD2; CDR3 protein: CASSLDRLANFYNEQFF; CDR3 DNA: TGTGCCAGCAGCTTAGATCGACTAGCGAACTTCTACAATGAGCAGTTCTTC
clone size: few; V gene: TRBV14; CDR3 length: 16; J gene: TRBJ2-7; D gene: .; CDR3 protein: CASSRNWSGLTYEQYF; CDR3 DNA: TGTGCCAGCAGCCGGAACTGGAGCGGTTTGACCTACGAGCAGTACTTC
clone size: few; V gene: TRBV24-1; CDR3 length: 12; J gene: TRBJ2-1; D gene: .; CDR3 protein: CATSEGGSEQFF; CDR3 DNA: TGTGCCACCAGTGAAGGGGGGAGTGAGCAGTTCTTC
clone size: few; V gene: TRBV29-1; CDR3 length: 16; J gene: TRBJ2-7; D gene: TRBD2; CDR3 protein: CSVLGASGEPAFEQYF; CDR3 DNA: TGCAGCGTGCTCGGGGCTAGCGGAGAACCAGCCTTCGAGCAGTACTTC
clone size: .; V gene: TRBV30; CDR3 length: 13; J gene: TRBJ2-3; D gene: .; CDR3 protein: CAWSQGSTDTQYF; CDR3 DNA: TGTGCCTGGAGTCAGGGGAGCACAGATACGCAGTATTTT
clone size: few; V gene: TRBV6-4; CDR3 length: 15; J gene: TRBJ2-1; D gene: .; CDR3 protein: CASSSTESSYNEQFF; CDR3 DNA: TGTGCCAGCAGTTCCACAGAAAGCTCCTACAATGAGCAGTTCTTC
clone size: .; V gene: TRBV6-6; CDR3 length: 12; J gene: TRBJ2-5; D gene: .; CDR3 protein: CASQSAQETQYF; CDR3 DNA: TGTGCCAGCCAATCGGCCCAAGAGACCCAGTACTTC
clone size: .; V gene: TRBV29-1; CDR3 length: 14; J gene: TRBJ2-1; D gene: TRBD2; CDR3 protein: CSASGRLSYNEQFF; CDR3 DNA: TGCAGCGCTAGCGGGAGGCTCTCCTACAATGAGCAGTTCTTC
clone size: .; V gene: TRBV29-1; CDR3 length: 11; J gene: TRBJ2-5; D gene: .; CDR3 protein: CTVGSRETQYF; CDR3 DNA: TGCACCGTTGGATCTCGCGAGACCCAGTACTTC
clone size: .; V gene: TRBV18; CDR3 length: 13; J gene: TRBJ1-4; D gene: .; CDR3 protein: CASSPPSNEKLFF; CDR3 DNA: TGTGCCAGCTCACCACCGTCTAATGAAAAACTGTTTTTT
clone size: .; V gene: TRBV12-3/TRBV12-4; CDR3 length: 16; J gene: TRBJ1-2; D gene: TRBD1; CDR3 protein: CASSPNPGTGFYGYTF; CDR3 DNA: TGTGCCAGCAGTCCCAATCCCGGGACAGGGTTCTATGGCTACACCTTC
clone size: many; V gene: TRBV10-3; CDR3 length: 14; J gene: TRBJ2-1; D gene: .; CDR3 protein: CAIIESASVGEQFF; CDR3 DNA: TGTGCCATCATAGAATCGGCTAGTGTAGGTGAGCAGTTCTTC
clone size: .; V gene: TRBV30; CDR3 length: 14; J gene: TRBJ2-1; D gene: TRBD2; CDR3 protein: CAWSIAGGGNEQFF; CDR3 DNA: TGTGCCTGGAGTATAGCGGGAGGGGGCAATGAGCAGTTCTTC
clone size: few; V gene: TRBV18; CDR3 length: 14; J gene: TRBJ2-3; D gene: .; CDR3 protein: CASSRELSTDTQYF; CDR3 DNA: TGTGCCAGCTCACGAGAGTTGTCTACAGATACGCAGTATTTT
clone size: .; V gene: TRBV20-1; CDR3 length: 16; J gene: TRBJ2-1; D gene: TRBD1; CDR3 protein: CSARNLLDRGYNEQFF; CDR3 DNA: TGCAGTGCTAGGAACCTACTAGACAGGGGGTACAATGAGCAGTTCTTC
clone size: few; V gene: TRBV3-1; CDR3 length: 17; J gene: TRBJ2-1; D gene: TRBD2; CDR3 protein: CASSLRTSGVSYNEQFF; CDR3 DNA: TGTGCCAGCAGCCTCCGGACTAGCGGGGTGTCCTACAATGAGCAGTTCTTC
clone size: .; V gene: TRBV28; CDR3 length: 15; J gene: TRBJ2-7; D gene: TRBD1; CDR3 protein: CASRATGAGSYEQYF; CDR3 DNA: TGTGCCAGCAGGGCTACAGGGGCTGGGTCCTACGAGCAGTACTTC
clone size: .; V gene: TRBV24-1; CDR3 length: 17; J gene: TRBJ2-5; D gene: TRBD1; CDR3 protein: CATSDLPGQGVRETQYF; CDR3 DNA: TGTGCCACCAGTGATCTACCGGGACAGGGTGTCCGAGAGACCCAGTACTTC
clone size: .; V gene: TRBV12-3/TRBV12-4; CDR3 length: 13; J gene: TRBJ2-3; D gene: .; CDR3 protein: CASSSEYRDTQYF; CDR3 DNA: TGTGCCAGCAGTTCCGAGTATAGAGATACGCAGTATTTT
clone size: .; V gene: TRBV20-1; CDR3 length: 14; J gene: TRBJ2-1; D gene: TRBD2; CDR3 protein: CSAPPGLAFNEQFF; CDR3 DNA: TGCAGTGCCCCCCCGGGACTAGCGTTCAATGAGCAGTTCTTC
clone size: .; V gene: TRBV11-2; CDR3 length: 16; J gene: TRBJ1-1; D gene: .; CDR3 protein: CASSLGPGRQSAEAFF; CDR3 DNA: TGTGCCAGCAGCTTAGGGCCGGGACGGCAATCGGCTGAAGCTTTCTTT
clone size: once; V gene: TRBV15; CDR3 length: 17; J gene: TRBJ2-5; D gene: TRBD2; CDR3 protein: CTTSRDLGGRGKETQYF; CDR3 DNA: TGTACCACCAGCAGAGATTTGGGAGGGAGAGGGAAAGAGACCCAGTACTTC
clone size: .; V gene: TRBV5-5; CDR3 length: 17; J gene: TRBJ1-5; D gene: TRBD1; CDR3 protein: CASSLVGGTGGRQPQHF; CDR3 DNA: TGTGCCAGCAGTTTAGTCGGCGGGACAGGGGGCAGACAGCCCCAGCATTTT
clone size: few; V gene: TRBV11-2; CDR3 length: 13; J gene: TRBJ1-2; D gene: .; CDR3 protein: CASSGRGYYGYTF; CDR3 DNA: TGTGCCAGCAGCGGACGGGGGTACTATGGCTACACCTTC
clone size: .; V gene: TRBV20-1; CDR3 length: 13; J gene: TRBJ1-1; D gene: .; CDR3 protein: CSASPGTSAGAFF; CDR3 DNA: TGCAGTGCTAGCCCCGGGACATCGGCGGGAGCTTTCTTT
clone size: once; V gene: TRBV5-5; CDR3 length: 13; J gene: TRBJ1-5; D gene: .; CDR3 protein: CASSLILGQPQHF; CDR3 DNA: TGTGCCAGCAGCTTGATCCTGGGGCAGCCCCAGCATTTT
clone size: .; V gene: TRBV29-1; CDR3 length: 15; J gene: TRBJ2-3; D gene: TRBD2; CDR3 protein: CSVEKAGESTDTQYF; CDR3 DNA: TGCAGCGTTGAAAAAGCGGGAGAAAGCACAGATACGCAGTATTTT